These T cell receptor beta chains were read from a single sample in a study of T-cell reconstitution after alpha-beta-depleted transplantation in children. Via MiXCR, TCRdb re-called the PCR reads, giving one row per CDR3 protein. The profile shows about 830,000 distinct CDR3 sequences, 15% to 20% of them singletons. The material was PBMCs, mostly from graft donor cells, obtained 360 days after TCRalphabeta/CD19-depleted stem cell transplant. These TCRs come from a male patient under 18 who had a stem cell transplant for acute lymphoblastic leukemia, so the T cells may come from the graft donor. Each CDR3 is given with its conserved first and last residue. The D gene is left open where the match is weak. Clone sizes are given selectively: once, few, many, or a class where the clone is expanded.

>-|TRBJ1-4|TRBV6-1|-
TGTGCCAGCAGTGAAGGAATAGGGTCGGAAAAACTGTTTTTT
CASSEGIGSEKLFF
>-|TRBJ1-1|TRBV4-1|-
TGCGCCAGCAGCCAAGATCCCCAGGGGAAGTTGGGGAAGACTGAAGCTTTCTTT
CASSQDPQGKLGKTEAFF
>-|TRBJ2-7|TRBV4-1|-
TGCGCCAGCAGCGGCAAGGCTCTCTACGAGCAGTACTTC
CASSGKALYEQYF
>TRBD2|TRBJ2-1|TRBV28|-
TGTGCCAGCAGTCTGGGACTAGCAGAGATGGATGAGCAGTTCTTC
CASSLGLAEMDEQFF
>-|TRBJ2-7|TRBV7-9|-
TGTGCCAGCTCGGCCGGGACGGGGATGTACGAGCAGTACTTC
CASSAGTGMYEQYF
>-|TRBJ1-1|TRBV5-1|many
TGCGCCAGCAGCTTGGCCAGGGGACACGGGAACACTGAAGCTTTCTTT
CASSLARGHGNTEAFF
>TRBD1|TRBJ1-1|TRBV2|few
TGTGCCAGCAGGATTCCGGGACAGGAGCCTGAAGCTTTCTTT
CASRIPGQEPEAFF
>TRBD1|TRBJ1-3|TRBV12-3/TRBV12-4|few
TGTGCCAGCAGTTTAGGAGACAGGGAACTGGAAAACACCATATATTTT
CASSLGDRELENTIYF
>TRBD2|TRBJ2-7|TRBV7-9|-
TGTGCCAGCAGCGCGGGGCTAGCGGGAGAAGGCTCCTACGAGCAGTACTTC
CASSAGLAGEGSYEQYF
>-|TRBJ2-5|TRBV5-1|many
TGCGCCAGCAGCTTGGGCGGAAATCAAGAGACCCAGTACTTC
CASSLGGNQETQYF
>TRBD2|TRBJ2-7|TRBV18|-
TGTGCCAGCTCACAGCCCGGGGGAGCCTCTAGCGGGAGAGACTACGAGCAGTACTTC
CASSQPGGASSGRDYEQYF
>TRBD1|TRBJ1-1|TRBV18|few
TGTGCCAGCTCACCACTCGGACAGGGAAACACTGAAGCTTTCTTT
CASSPLGQGNTEAFF
>-|TRBJ2-3|TRBV7-8|few
TGTGCCAGCAGCTTAGCGTTGCGGGTCCCGGGAACGCAGTATTTT
CASSLALRVPGTQYF
>-|TRBJ2-4|TRBV13|-
TGTGCCAGCAGCCCAGAAAGTGTAGCCAAAAACATTCAGTACTTC
CASSPESVAKNIQYF
>-|TRBJ2-3|TRBV5-1|few
TGCGCCAGCCAGGTCACGCCACTTTTAGATACGCAGTATTTT
CASQVTPLLDTQYF
>-|TRBJ1-4|TRBV6-5|once
TGTGCCAGCAGTTACATCCCCGCAACTAATGAAAAACTGTTTTTT
CASSYIPATNEKLFF
>TRBD2|TRBJ2-1|TRBV25-1|few
TGTGCCAGCAGTGCTTATACTAGCGGGCCCGACAATGAGCAGTTCTTC
CASSAYTSGPDNEQFF
>TRBD2|TRBJ2-7|TRBV5-1|many
TGCGCCAGCAGCCCGGGACTAGCGGGAATCGACGAGCAGTACTTC
CASSPGLAGIDEQYF
>-|TRBJ2-1|TRBV12-3/TRBV12-4|many
TGTGCCAGCAGTTTATCAGTCCATGAGCAGTTCTTC
CASSLSVHEQFF
>-|TRBJ1-2|TRBV12-3/TRBV12-4|-
TGTGCCAGCAGTTTCCTACTCGAGGGCGGCTACACCTTC
CASSFLLEGGYTF
>-|TRBJ2-3|TRBV18|-
TGTGCCAGCTCACCAAAGACTAGCACAGATACGCAGTATTTT
CASSPKTSTDTQYF
>-|TRBJ2-2|TRBV15|-
TGTGCCACCAGCAGAGAGGAAGGGAAGGCCGGGGAGCTGTTTTTT
CATSREEGKAGELFF
>-|TRBJ2-2|TRBV5-1|few
TGCGCCAGCAGCTTGGAACAAAGCACCGGGGAGCTGTTTTTT
CASSLEQSTGELFF
>TRBD2|TRBJ2-7|TRBV29-1|few
TGCAGCGTTGAGGAAGCACTAGCGGGAGGGGCCTACGAGCAGTACTTC
CSVEEALAGGAYEQYF
>-|TRBJ1-6|TRBV3-1|-
TGTGCCAGCACCATCGGGACGGGACGCCTGACTTCACCCCTCCACTTT
CASTIGTGRLTSPLHF
>-|TRBJ1-4|TRBV18|-
TGTGCCAGCTCACCACCGTGGGGTACAACTAATGAAAAACTGTTTTTT
CASSPPWGTTNEKLFF
>-|TRBJ2-5|TRBV9|few
TGTGCCAGCAGCGGTCGGACCAGGGAGACCCAGTACTTC
CASSGRTRETQYF
>TRBD2|TRBJ2-1|TRBV5-1|-
TGCGCCAGCAGCCGAGGGTCTAGCGGGATCTCCTACAATGAGCAGTTCTTC
CASSRGSSGISYNEQFF
>-|TRBJ1-1|TRBV20-1|-
TGCAGTGCTAGAAGAGGCGGTACTGAAGCTTTCTTT
CSARRGGTEAFF
>TRBD2|TRBJ2-1|TRBV19|-
TGTGCCAGTAGTGGACCCCGGGAGGACTCCTACAATGAGCAGTTCTTC
CASSGPREDSYNEQFF
>-|TRBJ2-6|TRBV11-2|few
TGTGCCAGCAGCCTCAAGTTCGTGCACTCTGGGGCCAACGTCCTGACTTTC
CASSLKFVHSGANVLTF
>-|TRBJ2-2|TRBV9|-
TGTGCCAGCAGCGTAGAGATAAACGCCGGGGAGCTGTTTTTT
CASSVEINAGELFF
>TRBD2|TRBJ2-1|TRBV7-7|-
TGTGCCAGCAGCTCCTCGACTAGCGTAAATGAGCAGTTCTTC
CASSSSTSVNEQFF
>TRBD2|TRBJ2-2|TRBV5-4|-
TGTGCCAGCAGCTTGCGAAAACTAGCGGGAGAACACGGGGAGCTGTTTTTT
CASSLRKLAGEHGELFF
>TRBD2|TRBJ2-7|TRBV20-1|many
TGCAGTGCCACTCCCCCACGGGCGGGGGGGTACGAGCAGTACTTC
CSATPPRAGGYEQYF
>-|TRBJ1-1|TRBV29-1|few
TGCAGCGTTGAACTAGGGGCAGGACGCACTGAAGCTTTCTTT
CSVELGAGRTEAFF
>-|TRBJ1-5|TRBV5-8|-
TGTGCCAGCAGCTTGGGGGGGCTCGGGAGCCAGCCCCAGCATTTT
CASSLGGLGSQPQHF
>TRBD1|TRBJ2-6|TRBV7-9|few
TGTGCCAGCAGCTTATACCAGGGGGCTGGGGCCAACGTCCTGACTTTC
CASSLYQGAGANVLTF
>TRBD1|TRBJ2-3|TRBV7-3|few
TGTGCCAGCAGCCCTACGGACAGGGGAACAGATACGCAGTATTTT
CASSPTDRGTDTQYF
>-|TRBJ2-7|TRBV28|few
TGTGCCAGCAGTACCAAACCAGGGTTAGGACTGTACGAGCAGTACTTC
CASSTKPGLGLYEQYF
>-|TRBJ1-2|TRBV20-1|few
TGCAGTGCTAAAAAGGGTTCGGGCTACACCTTC
CSAKKGSGYTF
>TRBD2|TRBJ2-2|TRBV5-1|-
TGCGCCAGCAGAAGGGCCAGCGGGGGAACTACCGGGGAGCTGTTTTTT
CASRRASGGTTGELFF